These 7 T cell receptor beta chains were sequenced from one sample in a study of shared clonotypes between healthy human individuals. Data came from immunoSEQ multiplex PCR; TCRdb stores just in-frame clones and leaves some out. The table lists millions of clones, 85% to 95% of them singletons. Sequencing was performed on naive CD4+ T cells from PBMCs. Subset reported: CD45RA+ positively selected. Every receptor here comes from a man between 18 and 35 years old in good health. Some clones in this sample may be carry-over from other donors' samples.

The chain is built from TRBV7-9 and TRBJ2-7; 7 bases are a match to TRBD1. The CDR3 has 18 amino acids. The J segment lost 5 bases and the V segment lost 2 bases, leaving 18 bases of the junction unmatched. Germline V CDR1 and CDR2: SEHNR, FQNEAQ (reference sequence). The CDR3 DNA follows: TGTGCCAGCAGCTTACGTTTCGGGGTGACAGGGCAGTTCGACGAGCAGTACTTC. Translated, it gives CASSLRFGVTGQFDEQYF.

This chain links TRBV28 with TRBJ2-5; 7 nucleotides line up with TRBD1. TRBJ2-7 explains the end of the DNA better; the J call may be wrong. CDR1 and CDR2 from the germline V gene are MDHEN and SYDVKM. The CDR3 has 15 amino acids. CDR3 nucleotides: TGTGCCAGCAGTTTAGTAACAGGGGTGGAATACGAGCAGTACTTC. It codes for CASSLVTGVEYEQYF.

J is TRBJ2-1 and V is TRBV19; 8 positions match TRBD2. With 3 bases clipped from V and 0 bases from J, the junction kept 4 bases outside the gene matches. This CDR3 is built from 16 residues. Germline V gene sequence: CDR1 LNHDA, CDR2 SQIVND (reference sequence). CDR3 DNA: TGTGCCAGTAGTATCGGAGCGGGAGTCTCCTACAATGAGCAGTTCTTC. This codes for CASSIGAGVSYNEQFF.

This chain joins TRBV29-1 and TRBJ2-1; D is unclear. Germline CDR1 SQVTM, CDR2 ANQGSEA. V was cut by 7 bases and J by 5 bases, with 9 bases left in between. The CDR3 covers 11 residues. DNA of the CDR3: TGCAGCGCAGAAGGTCACAATGAGCAGTTCTTC. Translation: CSAEGHNEQFF.

Of note for this clone: Other DNA sequences from this sample encode an identical CDR3 as well. The V call is TRBV28, the J call TRBJ1-2; 7 bases match TRBD1. Per the germline V gene, CDR1 is MDHEN and CDR2 is SYDVKM. Trimming took 3 bases from V and 4 from J; bases not matched to a gene: 2. The CDR3 extends over 13 amino acids. The DNA for the CDR3 is TGTGCCAGCAGTTTGGCAGGGGGCTATGGCTACACCTTC. It translates to CASSLAGGYGYTF.

The rearrangement links TRBV6-1 to TRBJ2-2, with D unclear. V was cut by 2 bases and J by 0 bases, with 10 bases left in between. Germline values: CDR1 MNHNS, CDR2 SASEGT. The CDR3 runs to 16 residues. The CDR3 here is CASSERTAANTGELFF. DNA for the CDR3: TGTGCCAGCAGTGAACGTACAGCCGCGAACACCGGGGAGCTGTTTTTT.

Worth noting for this clone: Additional DNA sequences in this sample encode the identical CDR3. CDR3 DNA sequence: TGCAGCGTTGCCCTCGGGGCCTACGAGCAGTACTTC. Its protein product is CSVALGAYEQYF. This sequence joins TRBV29-1 and TRBJ2-7, with D possibly being TRBD2 (5 bases). Germline V gives CDR1 SQVTM, CDR2 ANQGSEA. The CDR3 covers 12 residues. V gave up 4 bases and J gave up 2 bases, with 9 bases separating them.